Presented here are 12 T cell receptor beta chains from one specimen sequenced in a study of CD8+ T cells in alopecia areata. Sequencing used cDNA as its template, made by extracting RNA and reverse transcribing it. Clones were sequenced by immunoSEQ multiplex PCR, and TCRdb holds only the in-frame ones, with some missing. The table lists around 200,000 clones, roughly 60% of them singletons. Sequences were derived from CD4+ T cells sorted from blood, sampled at week 0. The receptor source for this set is a human donor with alopecia areata.

This clone appeared a few times. V usage is TRBV6-1 and J usage is TRBJ2-3; 7 bases map to TRBD2. This CDR3 contains 14 residues. Looked up from germline, CDR1 is MNHNS and CDR2 is SASEGT. V lost 6 bases and J lost 6; bases outside the gene matches: 9. CDR3 protein: CASSDRLAYDTQYF. For the CDR3, the DNA is TGTGCCAGCAGCGACCGACTAGCTTATGATACGCAGTATTTT.

The J gene is TRBJ2-7, the V gene TRBV15, with D uncertain. The V gene's germline CDR1 is LNHNV and CDR2 YYDKDF (reference sequence). The V end was cut by 1 base, the J end by 1 base, with 5 bases between. The CDR3 contains 13 residues. CDR3 protein: CATSRVPSYEQYF. The DNA for the CDR3 is TGTGCCACCAGCAGAGTTCCTTCCTACGAGCAGTACTTC.

The rearrangement uses TRBV5-1 and TRBJ2-1, with D unclear. Trimming took 0 bases from V and 4 from J, leaving 8 bases between them. This CDR3 comprises 14 residues. The germline V gene encodes CDR1 SGHRS and CDR2 YFSETQ. CDR3: CASSLAGVYNEQFF. In DNA, the CDR3 is TGCGCCAGCAGCTTGGCCGGAGTATACAATGAGCAGTTCTTC.

This clone was picked up a small number of times. The chain is built from TRBV29-1 and TRBJ1-4, with 8 bases identical to TRBD1. The length of the CDR3 is 13 residues. Germline CDR1 is SQVTM and CDR2 is ANQGSEA. The trim removed 6 bases at V and 4 bases at J, leaving 4 bases unmatched. The CDR3 here is CSVRRGLNEKLFF. The CDR3 bases are TGCAGCGTCCGCAGGGGGCTTAATGAAAAACTGTTTTTT.

The rearrangement uses TRBV7-3 and TRBJ2-1, with TRBD1 matching 8 bases. Trimming cost V 5 bases and J 5 bases; bases outside gene matches: 5. CDR1 and CDR2 from the germline V gene are SGHTA and FQGTGA. The CDR3 covers 14 residues. For the CDR3, the DNA is TGTGCCAGCAGCCCCGGGACAGGCAACAATGAGCAGTTCTTC. It codes for CASSPGTGNNEQFF. Combining the CDR3 with reference TRBV7-3 and TRBJ2-1 gives the whole variable domain GAGVSQTPSNKVTEKGKYVELRCDPISGHTALYWYRQSLGQGPEFLIYFQGTGAADDSGLPNDRFFAVRPEGSVSTLKIQRTERGDSAVYLCASSPGTGNNEQFFGPGTRLTVL.

The chain recombines TRBV19 with TRBJ2-5; no firm D call. The CDR3 runs 11 residues. The V gene's germline CDR1 is LNHDA and CDR2 SQIVND (reference sequence). V shed 9 bases and J shed 5 bases, with 10 bases lying between them. The CDR3 DNA follows: TGTGCCAGAAGGATGTGGGAGACCCAGTACTTC. The encoded protein is CARRMWETQYF. The whole variable domain, remainder taken from reference TRBV19 and TRBJ2-5, is DGGITQSPKYLFRKEGQNVTLSCEQNLNHDAMYWYRQDPGQGLRLIYYSQIVNDFQKGDIAEGYSVSREKKESFPLTVTSAQKNPTAFYLCARRMWETQYFGPGTRLLVL.

The chain recombines TRBV10-2 with TRBJ1-2; maybe TRBD1 (5 bases). Germline CDR1 WSHSY, CDR2 SAAADI. The V gene lost 6 bases and the J gene lost 2 bases, with 19 bases spanning the gap. The CDR3 has 16 amino acids. DNA of the CDR3: TGCGCCAGCAGCGGCTTATTGAACGGGGCGAACTATGGCTACACCTTC. Encoded protein: CASSGLLNGANYGYTF.

As for this clone: Other nucleotide sequences from this sample produce the same CDR3. The chain combines TRBV30 with TRBJ1-2, with D possibly TRBD1 on 5 matching bases. Germline lookup yields CDR1 GTSNPN and CDR2 SVGIG (reference sequence). V dropped 3 bases and J dropped 2 bases, with 10 bases sitting between them. The CDR3 sequence is 13 residues long. Here the CDR3 DNA reads TGTGCCTGGAGCCCGGGGGGGAACTATGGCTACACCTTC. Its protein product is CAWSPGGNYGYTF. Together with reference TRBV30 and TRBJ1-2, the CDR3 gives the full variable domain: SQTIHQWPATLVQPVGSPLSLECTVEGTSNPNLYWYRQAAGRGLQLLFYSVGIGQISSEVPQNLSASRPQDRQFILSSKKLLLSDSGFYLCAWSPGGNYGYTFGSGTRLTVV.

The table lists this clone with a few counts. CDR3 in DNA: TGTGCCAGCAGCCCTGGGGACCAAATCTCCAGCCAAGAGACCCAGTACTTC. Protein product: CASSPGDQISSQETQYF. The chain employs TRBV11-1 and TRBJ2-5; D tentatively fits TRBD1 or TRBD2 (5 bases each). Germline V gives CDR1 SGHAT, CDR2 FQDESV (reference sequence). The CDR3 contains 17 residues. V lost 5 bases to trimming and J lost 1 base, with 20 bases between them.

This rearrangement joins TRBV29-1 to TRBJ2-7, with D perhaps being TRBD1 or TRBD2 (5 bases each). Per germline, CDR1 SQVTM and CDR2 ANQGSEA. Trimming cost V 7 bases and J 11 bases, with 33 bases left between them. The CDR3 has 16 amino acids. Here the CDR3 reads CSARNFTGTPVDLEYF. DNA of the CDR3: TGCAGCGCACGAAACTTCACCGGGACCCCAGTAGATCTAGAGTACTTC.

The genes are TRBV6-5 and TRBJ1-1; 7 bases agree with TRBD1. Germline V gene data show CDR1 as MNHEY and CDR2 as SVGAGI. The CDR3 has 14 amino acids. The V and J ends lost 1 base and 2 bases, in that order; junction bases with no gene match: 1. The CDR3 DNA follows: TGTGCCAGCAGTTACTGGACAGGAAACACTGAAGCTTTCTTT. Protein: CASSYWTGNTEAFF.

The chain has TRBV4-3 and TRBJ2-3, with 10 bases lining up with TRBD1. The CDR3 is made up of 15 amino acids. Trimming removed 4 bases from V and 4 bases from J; junction bases left unmatched: 5. CDR1 is LGHNA, CDR2 YSLEER, per germline. CDR3 sequence: CASSRTGTGADTQYF. The CDR3 bases are TGCGCCAGCAGCCGAACCGGGACAGGGGCAGATACGCAGTATTTT.